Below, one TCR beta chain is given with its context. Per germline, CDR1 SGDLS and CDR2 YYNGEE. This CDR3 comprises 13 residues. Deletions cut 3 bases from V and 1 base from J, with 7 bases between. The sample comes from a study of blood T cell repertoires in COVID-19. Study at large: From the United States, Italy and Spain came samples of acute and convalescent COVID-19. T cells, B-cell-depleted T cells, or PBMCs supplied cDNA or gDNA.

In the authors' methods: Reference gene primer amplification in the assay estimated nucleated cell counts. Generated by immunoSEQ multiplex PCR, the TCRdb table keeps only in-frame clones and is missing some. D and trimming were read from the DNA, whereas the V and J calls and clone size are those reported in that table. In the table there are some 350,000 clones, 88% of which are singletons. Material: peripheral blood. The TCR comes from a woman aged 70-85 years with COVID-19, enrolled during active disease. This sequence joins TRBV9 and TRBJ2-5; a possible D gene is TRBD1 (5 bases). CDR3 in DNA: TGTGCCAGCAGCGCACAGGTCCAAGAGACCCAGTACTTC. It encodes CASSAQVQETQYF. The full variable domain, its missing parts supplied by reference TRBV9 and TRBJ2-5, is DSGVTQTPKHLITATGQRVTLRCSPRSGDLSVYWYQQSLDQGLQFLIQYYNGEERAKGNILERFSAQQFPDLHSELNLSSLELGDSALYFCASSAQVQETQYFGPGTRLLVL.